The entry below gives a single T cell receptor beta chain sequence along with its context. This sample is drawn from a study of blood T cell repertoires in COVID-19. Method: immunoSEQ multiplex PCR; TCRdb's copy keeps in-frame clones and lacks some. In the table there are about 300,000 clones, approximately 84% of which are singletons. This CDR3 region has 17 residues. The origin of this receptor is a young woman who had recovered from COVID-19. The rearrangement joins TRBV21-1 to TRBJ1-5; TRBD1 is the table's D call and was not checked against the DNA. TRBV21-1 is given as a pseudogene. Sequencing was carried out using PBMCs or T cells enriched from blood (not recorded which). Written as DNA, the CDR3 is TGTGCCAGCAGCAAAAAGGTCGACAAGCCCCCACATCCGCCCCAGCATTTT. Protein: CASSKKVDKPPHPPQHF.